Shown below are 8 T cell receptor beta chains from a single sample sequenced in a study of blood T cell repertoires in COVID-19. Assay: immunoSEQ multiplex PCR; the TCRdb copy retains only in-frame clones and omits some. The sample lists tens of thousands of clones, about 76% occurring once. Specimen: peripheral blood. The receptors here all came from a man older than 75 with acute or convalescent COVID-19.

The chain uses TRBV27 and TRBJ2-2; the D gene is possibly TRBD1 (6 bases). The CDR3 extends over 15 amino acids. The germline gives CDR1 MNHEY, CDR2 SMNVEV (reference sequence). Trimming left V 6 bases short and J 0 bases short, with 11 bases between. CDR3 in DNA: TGTGCCAGCAGGCCGACAGGTTCGAACACCGGGGAGCTGTTTTTT. Its protein is CASRPTGSNTGELFF.

The chain uses TRBV9 and TRBJ2-1; 9 bases are shared with TRBD2. Germline V lookup: CDR1 SGDLS, CDR2 YYNGEE. Trimming at V came to 0 bases and at J to 4 bases, leaving 5 bases not matched to a gene. There are 16 residues in the CDR3. CDR3 sequence (DNA): TGTGCCAGCAGCGTAGTTGTCAGCGGGGGGTACAATGAGCAGTTCTTC. It specifies CASSVVVSGGYNEQFF.

The chain employs TRBV28 and TRBJ1-5; D possibly corresponds to TRBD1 (5 bases). The CDR3 length is 12 residues. Germline V gene sequence: CDR1 MDHEN, CDR2 SYDVKM. V gave up 6 bases and J gave up 11 bases, with 14 bases separating them. CDR3 DNA: TGTGCCAGCAGCTCTGGGACTATGTCCCAGCATTTT. Protein sequence: CASSSGTMSQHF.

This clone has only one observation. V usage is TRBV15 and J usage is TRBJ2-7, with D maybe TRBD1 (6 bases). The germline V gene has CDR1 LNHNV and CDR2 YYDKDF (reference sequence). The V end was cut by 0 bases, the J end by 7 bases, with 22 bases between. The CDR3 is 17 amino acids. The CDR3 DNA follows: TGTGCCACCAGCAGAGATTCAGGGTTCCGTACTACAGGGGAGCAGTACTTC. The encoded protein is CATSRDSGFRTTGEQYF.

The V call is TRBV19, the J call TRBJ2-7, with 11 bases that match TRBD2. This CDR3 comprises 15 residues. Germline trimming cut 7 bases from V and 6 bases from J; bases unmatched to any gene: 11. Germline lookup yields CDR1 LNHDA and CDR2 SQIVND (reference sequence). The CDR3 is CASNSKLAGVSEQYF. CDR3 bases: TGTGCCAGTAACAGTAAACTAGCGGGAGTCTCCGAGCAGTACTTC. Based on the CDR3 plus reference TRBV19 and TRBJ2-7, the full variable domain is DGGITQSPKYLFRKEGQNVTLSCEQNLNHDAMYWYRQDPGQGLRLIYYSQIVNDFQKGDIAEGYSVSREKKESFPLTVTSAQKNPTAFYLCASNSKLAGVSEQYFGPGTRLTVT.

This clone was seen only once. The rearrangement uses TRBV3-1 (or the pseudogene TRBV3-2) and TRBJ2-7, with D possibly TRBD2 on 5 matching bases. CDR1 LGHDT and CDR2 YNNKEL come from the germline V gene (reference sequence). V lost 1 base, J lost 0 bases, and 13 bases lay in between. CDR3 length equals 16 residues. The CDR3 sequence is CASSQVGAYSSYEQYF. The CDR3, as DNA: TGTGCCAGCAGCCAAGTGGGAGCTTATAGCTCCTACGAGCAGTACTTC.

This clone was counted a few times. The CDR3 coding sequence is TGCAGCGTTGATACCCTAGCGGGAGGGGGTGAGCAGTTCTTC. Encoded protein: CSVDTLAGGGEQFF. The V call is TRBV29-1, the J call TRBJ2-1, with 12 bases lining up with TRBD2. Germline lookup yields CDR1 SQVTM and CDR2 ANQGSEA. The length of the CDR3 is 14 residues. With V trimmed by 3 bases and J by 9 bases, 6 bases remained unmatched.

The V call is TRBV5-1, the J call TRBJ2-5; 12 nucleotides line up with TRBD2. V lost 3 bases to trimming and J lost 6 bases; unmatched junction nucleotides: 9. CDR1 is SGHRS, CDR2 YFSETQ, per germline. This CDR3 is 16 amino acids long. CDR3 in amino acids: CASSSSSGRASKTQYF. CDR3 in DNA: TGCGCCAGCAGCTCCTCTAGCGGGAGGGCCTCGAAGACCCAGTACTTC.